One and the same sample provided the 10 T cell receptor beta chains below, sequenced in a study of OX40 agonist ivuxolimab in advanced cancers. Sequencing was performed with immunoSEQ multiplex PCR; in TCRdb, only in-frame clones are kept and a portion is missing. Of around 77,000 clones in the sample, about 89% were seen once. The sequencing here drew on CD4+ or CD8+ T cells sorted from blood, taken in a trial of the OX40 agonist ivuxolimab. All receptors derive from an adult with an advanced solid tumor such as melanoma, head and neck, liver or kidney cancer.

The chain employs TRBV7-2 and TRBJ2-7, with D possibly matching TRBD2 (5 bases). Germline values: CDR1 SGHTA, CDR2 FQGNSA. The CDR3 spans 13 residues. Trimming shortened V by 5 bases and J by 3 bases, and 11 bases separated the two germline ends. CDR3 DNA: TGTGCCAGCAGCCCGGGGATAGGCTACGAGCAGTACTTC. It codes for CASSPGIGYEQYF.

This chain links TRBV7-2 with TRBJ1-4; TRBD1 might be the D (5 bases). CDR1 SGHTA and CDR2 FQGNSA come from the germline V gene. The ends were cut back, 6 bases at V and 11 bases at J, with 13 bases in the middle. This CDR3 region has 12 residues. The CDR3 loop reads CASREGGGKLFF. The CDR3 DNA reads TGTGCCAGCAGAGAGGGCGGGGGGAAACTGTTTTTT.

This chain links TRBV7-9 with TRBJ2-3; 12 bases align to TRBD1. V shed 3 bases and J 1 base; nucleotides not matched to a gene: 2. CDR3 size: 16 residues. CDR1 SEHNR and CDR2 FQNEAQ come from the germline V gene (reference sequence). The CDR3 bases are TGTGCCAGCAGCTTCGGGACAGGGGGCCGCACAGATACGCAGTATTTT. Its translation: CASSFGTGGRTDTQYF.

The chain has TRBV19 and TRBJ1-2; D not resolved. The CDR3 has 13 amino acids. The V end lost 5 bases, the J end lost 4 bases, and 11 bases lay between the germline ends. Germline V gene data show CDR1 as LNHDA and CDR2 as SQIVND (reference sequence). CDR3: CASSLNMGYGYTF. CDR3 sequence (DNA): TGTGCCAGTAGTCTCAACATGGGCTATGGCTACACCTTC.

The gene calls are TRBV19 and TRBJ1-1; D perhaps matches TRBD1 (6 bases). Germline CDR1 is LNHDA and CDR2 is SQIVND (reference sequence). There are 13 residues in the CDR3. Trimming shortened V by 5 bases and J by 1 base, and 8 bases separated the two germline ends. The CDR3 nucleotides are TGTGCCAGTAGTTGGACAGAGAACACTGAAGCTTTCTTT. Its protein product is CASSWTENTEAFF.

The chain carries TRBV4-3 and TRBJ2-7; 10 bases are shared with TRBD2. The CDR3 sequence is 17 residues long. Unmatched junction bases numbered 5, after V lost 0 bases and J lost 0 bases. CDR1 and CDR2 from the germline V gene are LGHNA and YSLEER. This CDR3 is CASSQDRWTSGSYEQYF. The CDR3 bases are TGCGCCAGCAGCCAAGATCGCTGGACTAGCGGCTCCTACGAGCAGTACTTC.

This chain connects TRBV2 to TRBJ2-1, with 11 bases matching TRBD2. The length of the CDR3 is 14 residues. V lost 8 bases, J lost 9 bases, and 9 bases stayed unmatched. Germline lookup yields CDR1 SNHLY and CDR2 FYNNEI. CDR3 nucleotide sequence: TGTGCCAGCCGTAGACTAGCGGGGCACGTTGAGCAGTTCTTC. This sequence encodes CASRRLAGHVEQFF. The full variable domain, rest sourced from reference TRBV2 and TRBJ2-1, is EPEVTQTPSHQVTQMGQEVILRCVPISNHLYFYWYRQILGQKVEFLVSFYNNEISEKSEIFDDQFSVERPDGSNFTLKIRSTKLEDSAMYFCASRRLAGHVEQFFGPGTRLTVL.

This clone has just a few counts. This chain connects TRBV19 to TRBJ1-1, with D possibly matching TRBD1 (5 bases). Germline values: CDR1 LNHDA, CDR2 SQIVND (reference sequence). The germline V and J ends were trimmed by 7 bases and 3 bases, with 12 bases remaining between them. The CDR3 loop spans 13 amino acids. CDR3 DNA: TGTGCCAGTATAGGGGCGATTTACACTGAAGCTTTCTTT. Encoded protein: CASIGAIYTEAFF.

The chain employs TRBV11-2 and TRBJ2-2; D is perhaps TRBD2 (6 bases). This CDR3 is built from 15 residues. Per germline, CDR1 SGHAT and CDR2 FQNNGV. The ends were cut back, 5 bases at V and 0 bases at J, with 10 bases in the middle. The CDR3 spells CASSRGTANTGELFF. The CDR3 DNA is TGTGCCAGCAGCCGCGGGACGGCGAACACCGGGGAGCTGTTTTTT. The full variable domain, in which reference TRBV11-2 and TRBJ2-2 provide the parts outside the CDR3, is EAGVAQSPRYKIIEKRQSVAFWCNPISGHATLYWYQQILGQGPKLLIQFQNNGVVDDSQLPKDRFSAERLKGVDSTLKIQPAKLEDSAVYLCASSRGTANTGELFFGEGSRLTVL.

The chain uses TRBV7-8 and TRBJ1-2; 9 positions agree with TRBD1. This CDR3 comprises 17 residues. The V and J ends lost 1 base and 3 bases, in that order; junction bases with no gene match: 9. Germline V gives CDR1 SGHVS, CDR2 FQNEAQ. The CDR3 DNA is TGTGCCAGCAGCTTAGATGTAACGGGACAGGGAGACTATGGCTACACCTTC. This codes for CASSLDVTGQGDYGYTF.